The rows below give T cell receptor beta chains drawn from one sample of a study of T-cell reconstitution after alpha-beta-depleted transplantation in children. MiXCR, applied by TCRdb to the PCR reads, yields one record per CDR3 protein. The table includes approximately 300,000 distinct CDR3 sequences, 7.5% to 9% detected once. The sequenced sample was peripheral blood, obtained 360 days after TCRalphabeta/CD19-depleted stem cell transplant. Receptor source: a female patient between 2 and 15 years old who had a stem cell transplant for Fanconi anemia, so the T cells may come from the graft donor. The conserved cysteine and the conserved F or W are not part of the CDR3 here.

J gene	V gene	CDR3 protein
TRBJ1-2	TRBV6-5	ASPPGYT
TRBJ1-1	TRBV5-1	ASRGKDTEAF
TRBJ1-1	TRBV10-3	AISEVTGTQEAF
TRBJ2-2	TRBV5-1	ASSLERNTGELF
TRBJ1-1	TRBV19	ASSILGENTEAF
TRBJ2-3	TRBV20-1	SAPSGTLDTQY
TRBJ2-1	TRBV27	ASSFREGLHNEQF
TRBJ2-1	TRBV5-1	ASSPRTSGGGESRYNEQF
TRBJ1-2	TRBV12-3/TRBV12-4	ASSLLAYYGYT
TRBJ2-1	TRBV6-2/TRBV6-3	ASRLAGGDSYNEQF
TRBJ2-3	TRBV5-5	ASSYLPRDTDTQY
TRBJ2-1	TRBV27	ASSSRTGGPYYNEQF
TRBJ2-1	TRBV28	ASRKGNEQF
TRBJ2-5	TRBV29-1	SALTSPETQY
TRBJ2-5	TRBV7-6	ASSLILAGEETQY
TRBJ2-7	TRBV2	ASIIGASGSFYEQY
TRBJ1-4	TRBV15	ATSPGQGMRKLF
TRBJ2-7	TRBV25-1	ASSELGGSVDYEQY
TRBJ2-3	TRBV9	ASSVFEGVDLTDTQY
TRBJ2-1	TRBV18	ASSPPGLEKEF
TRBJ2-1	TRBV11-2	ASSLSHQGRYNEQF
TRBJ2-7	TRBV5-6	ASSSGTSLYEQY
TRBJ2-5	TRBV20-1	SARVVVIGETQY
TRBJ2-7	TRBV3-1	ASSGGDRYEQY
TRBJ1-1	TRBV11-2	ASSSAGGYTEAF
TRBJ2-2	TRBV4-3	ASSLMGGSFANTGELF
TRBJ1-1	TRBV29-1	SVVGVRVSTEAF
TRBJ2-3	TRBV7-2	ASSLVAGGADTQY
TRBJ2-1	TRBV10-3	AISDDRGSYEQF
TRBJ1-3	TRBV29-1	SAVDTGATGNTIY
TRBJ2-2	TRBV6-6	ASLVTGELF
TRBJ2-1	TRBV6-5	ASSRTSPAWGHEQF
TRBJ1-2	TRBV7-2	ASSPEPGANGYT
TRBJ1-1	TRBV3-1	ASSPTDRLNTEAF
TRBJ1-2	TRBV7-2	ASSPLPRESGYT
TRBJ1-1	TRBV7-3	ASSLIGGGNTEAF
TRBJ1-1	TRBV10-3	AINQGAEDTEAF
TRBJ2-1	TRBV9	ASSGGTNEQF
TRBJ2-1	TRBV10-3	AISESIAGGTYNEQF
TRBJ2-5	TRBV11-1	ASSSPRRGEEYQETQY
TRBJ1-2	TRBV20-1	SARDFGIYGYT
TRBJ2-5	TRBV28	ASSLSLAGGPGQETQY
TRBJ2-2	TRBV9	ASSVRPSGGWNTGELF
TRBJ2-5	TRBV7-9	ASSSTRQLQETQY
TRBJ1-2	TRBV7-2	ASTGGPTSYGYT
TRBJ1-5	TRBV20-1	SAGGLGLVQPQH
TRBJ1-2	TRBV6-5	ASSYSKGYGYT
TRBJ2-7	TRBV2	ASSEGLGKHYEQY
TRBJ2-7	TRBV20-1	SAREPDSYEQY
TRBJ1-2	TRBV29-1	SVPGTGTYGYT
TRBJ1-4	TRBV3-1	ASSYAGGDEKLF
TRBJ2-3	TRBV4-2	ASSRGVAETDTQY
TRBJ2-3	TRBV12-3/TRBV12-4	ASSLGAGAGTDTQY
TRBJ2-3	TRBV5-1	ASSLGAKQGLRADTQY
TRBJ2-7	TRBV5-1	ASSWRTESSYEQY